This T cell receptor beta chain is from a study of blood T cell repertoires in COVID-19 (dated by TCRdb to about 2020). About the study as a whole: The collaborator samples originated in the United States, Italy and Spain and spanned the acute and convalescent phases of COVID-19. The material from the prospective study consisted of cDNA or gDNA derived from T cells, B-cell-depleted T cells, or PBMCs. The dataset comprised deeply sampled blood TCRbeta repertoires from subjects exposed to, actively infected with, or recovered from COVID-19. A freely available public database, intended as a resource for researchers studying the immune response to SARS-CoV-2, is where the repertoires were released. The samples were drawn from two sources: the first 160 participants of the ongoing ImmuneRACE study, and about 1,300 subjects contributed by 6 global collaborators. Sample metadata almost always included a de-identified subject ID, COVID-19 status, age in years and sex. Where available, HLA class I and class II types were obtained from metadata supplied by the sample provider rather than from assay-based typing.

Regarding this clone: Its antigen specificity is not known. There are no base qualities to consult, and no much larger clone falls within one base.

Compared with germline, V lacks 6 bases and J lacks 9 bases; bases without a gene match: 7. As encoded in the germline V gene, CDR1 is SQVTM while CDR2 is ANQGSEA. From its cysteine to its phenylalanine, the CDR3 spans 12 amino acids. CDR3 DNA only is kept here, 36 bases in frame from base 1. The immunoSEQ Assay, a bias-controlled multiplex PCR, was used to amplify TCRbeta CDR3 regions from genomic DNA. For the original study's pipeline: Within the assay, amplification of reference gene primers was used to estimate how many nucleated cells each sample contained. Sequence reads were collapsed and filtered to measure the absolute abundance of every unique TCRbeta CDR3 rearrangement. For each sample, productive Simpson clonality was calculated as the square root of Simpson's diversity index across productive rearrangements. TCRdb re-hosts the immuneACCESS table, in-frame sequences only. Its copies lack some clones; in the studies checked, an unresolved V gene accounts for under half of them, and the cause for the rest is not known. V and J calls and clone size are as listed in that table; D and trimming were resolved from the DNA. The table for this sample lists roughly 210,000 clones; 84% of them were counted only once. The ten largest clones add up to 10% of the sample.

Paper-wide results and their limitations: The amount of clinical and demographic metadata varied by source and participant and was provided uncurated.

One collaborating source in Seattle enrolled patients during active infection and followed them longitudinally through the course of disease. Whole blood was collected in K2EDTA tubes by collaborating institutions according to the institutions' own protocols. For TCRbeta analysis, collaborators shipped samples in one of three forms: frozen whole blood, isolated PBMCs, or DNA extracted from either of those sample types. Sequencing input: peripheral blood. This TCR came from a woman of 80 years or more with COVID-19, enrolled during active disease. The sequence joins TRBV29-1 to TRBJ2-1, and TRBD2 matches 8 of the central bases. The CDR3 region reads CSVPGLAIEQFF. The DNA reads TGCAGCGTCCCCGGACTAGCAATTGAGCAGTTCTTC.